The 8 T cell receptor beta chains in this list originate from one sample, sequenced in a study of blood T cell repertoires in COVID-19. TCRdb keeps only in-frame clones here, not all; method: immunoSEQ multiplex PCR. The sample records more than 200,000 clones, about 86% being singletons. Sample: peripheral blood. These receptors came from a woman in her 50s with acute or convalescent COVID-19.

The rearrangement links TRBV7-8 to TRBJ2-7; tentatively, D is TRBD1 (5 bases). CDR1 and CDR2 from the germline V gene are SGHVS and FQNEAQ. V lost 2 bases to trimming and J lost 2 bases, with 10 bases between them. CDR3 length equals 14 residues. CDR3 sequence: CASSLTQGAYEQYF. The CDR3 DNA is TGTGCCAGCAGCTTAACTCAAGGGGCCTACGAGCAGTACTTC.

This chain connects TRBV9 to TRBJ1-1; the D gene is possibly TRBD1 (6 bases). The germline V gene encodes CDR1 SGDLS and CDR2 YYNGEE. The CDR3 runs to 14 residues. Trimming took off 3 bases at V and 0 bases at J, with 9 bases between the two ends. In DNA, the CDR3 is TGTGCCAGCAGCGCGGGACACCTGAACACTGAAGCTTTCTTT. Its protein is CASSAGHLNTEAFF.

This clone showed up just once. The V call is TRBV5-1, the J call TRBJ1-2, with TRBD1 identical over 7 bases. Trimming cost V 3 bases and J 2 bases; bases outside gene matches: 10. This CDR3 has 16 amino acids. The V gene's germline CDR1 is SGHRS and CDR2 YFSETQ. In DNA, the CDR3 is TGCGCCAGCAGCTCCGCCGGGACAGCAGGGAACTATGGCTACACCTTC. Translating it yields CASSSAGTAGNYGYTF.

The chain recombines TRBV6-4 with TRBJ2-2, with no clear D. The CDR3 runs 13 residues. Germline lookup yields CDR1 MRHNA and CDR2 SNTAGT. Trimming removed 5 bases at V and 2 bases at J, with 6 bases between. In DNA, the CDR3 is TGTGCCAGCAGTCCCTTAAACACCGGGGAGCTGTTTTTT. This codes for CASSPLNTGELFF.

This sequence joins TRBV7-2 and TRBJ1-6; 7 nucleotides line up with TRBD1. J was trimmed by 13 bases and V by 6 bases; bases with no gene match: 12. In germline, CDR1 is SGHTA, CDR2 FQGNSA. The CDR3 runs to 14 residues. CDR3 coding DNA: TGTGCCAGCAGGCCGGACAGGATTCTAGGTCCCCTCCACTTT. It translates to CASRPDRILGPLHF.

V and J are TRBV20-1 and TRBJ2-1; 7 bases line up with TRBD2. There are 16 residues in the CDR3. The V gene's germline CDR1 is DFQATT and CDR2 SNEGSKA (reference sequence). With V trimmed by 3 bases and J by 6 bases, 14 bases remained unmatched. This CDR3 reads CSASDPPGGQGNEQFF. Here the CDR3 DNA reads TGCAGTGCTAGTGACCCGCCGGGAGGCCAGGGCAATGAGCAGTTCTTC.

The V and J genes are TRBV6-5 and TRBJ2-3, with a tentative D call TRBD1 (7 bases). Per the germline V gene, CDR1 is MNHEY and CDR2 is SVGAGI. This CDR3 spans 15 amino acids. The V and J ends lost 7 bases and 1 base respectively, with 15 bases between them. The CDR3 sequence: CASIPGDSRTDTQYF. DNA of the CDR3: TGTGCCAGCATCCCGGGGGACAGCCGCACAGATACGCAGTATTTT.

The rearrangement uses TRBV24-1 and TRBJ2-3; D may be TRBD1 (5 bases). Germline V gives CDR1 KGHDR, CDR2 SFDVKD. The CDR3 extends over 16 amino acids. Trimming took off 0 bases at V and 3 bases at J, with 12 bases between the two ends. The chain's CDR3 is CATSDLGAGLTDTQYF. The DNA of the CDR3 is TGTGCCACCAGTGATTTGGGGGCAGGGCTGACAGATACGCAGTATTTT.